These 28 T cell receptor beta chains were all obtained from the same sample, sequenced in a study of post-analysis software for immune sequencing data (dated by TCRdb to between 2014 and 2017). Summary of the overall study and its limitations: Significantly higher frequencies in patients than in controls were found for roughly 5 TRBV segments, including TRBV5-6, TRBV5-1 and TRBV20-1.

To prepare the library, PCR was applied. The run used an Illumina HiSeq 2500. To reduce PCR and sequencing biases, unique molecular identifiers were incorporated into the TCR beta cDNA libraries. The raw public data were reprocessed by TCRdb itself: fastp quality trimming at Q25, MiXCR clonotype calling, in-frame beta chains only. Each entry merges the rows of one CDR3 protein and shows their most common DNA and genes. Recorded for this sample are more than 450,000 distinct CDR3 sequences; 34% of them occurred a single time. The ten biggest clones cover about 5.6% of the sample. Their specific antigens are unknown. The sample consisted of blood. The receptors shown here come from a girl between 2 and 17 years old with multiple sclerosis.

The V gene is TRBV20-1, the J gene TRBJ2-2; no definite D call. The V and J ends lost 4 bases and 4 bases respectively, with 22 bases between them. The CDR3 is 17 amino acids. The germline gives CDR1 DFQATT, CDR2 SNEGSKA (reference sequence). The CDR3 here is CSAKASGPQLTTGELFF. The DNA of the CDR3 is TGCAGTGCTAAGGCTTCGGGCCCTCAGTTGACCACCGGGGAGCTGTTTTTT.

The rearrangement joins TRBV7-2 to TRBJ1-4, with D possibly being TRBD1 (6 bases). The CDR3 covers 17 residues. Per germline, CDR1 SGHTA and CDR2 FQGNSA. Trimming removed 2 bases at V and 3 bases at J, with 16 bases between. The CDR3 region is CASSLIKGVRANEKLFF. DNA of the CDR3: TGTGCCAGCAGCTTAATCAAGGGGGTACGGGCTAATGAAAAACTGTTTTTT.

Turning to this clonotype: One end of the junction is discordant with germline, which a read error may explain. This sequence joins TRBV20-1 and TRBJ2-6, with a tentative D call TRBD2 (5 bases). CDR3 length equals 13 residues. CDR1 DFQATT and CDR2 SNEGSKA come from the germline V gene (reference sequence). The CDR3 spells CSATRTGANVLTF. In nucleotides, the CDR3 is TGCAGTGCGACCCGGACTGGAGCCAACGTCCTGACTTTC.

This chain uses TRBV10-1 with TRBJ2-2, with D perhaps given as TRBD1 or TRBD2 (5 bases each). V dropped 0 bases and J dropped 4 bases, with 15 bases sitting between them. The germline V gene encodes CDR1 WNHNN and CDR2 SYGVQD (reference sequence). The CDR3 consists of 17 residues. The CDR3 here is CASSESGRNGGTGELFF. CDR3 in DNA: TGCGCCAGCAGTGAGTCTGGACGAAATGGGGGCACCGGGGAGCTGTTTTTT.

This clonotype showed up just a few times. The chain combines TRBV10-3 with TRBJ1-2, with 8 bases lining up with TRBD1. CDR1 and CDR2 (germline): ENHRY, SYGVKD. The CDR3 length is 13 residues. With 6 bases clipped from V and 6 bases from J, the junction kept 6 bases outside the gene matches. CDR3 in DNA: TGTGCCATCAGATCGACAGGGGAGGATGGCTACACCTTC. Residues: CAIRSTGEDGYTF.

The chain joins TRBV7-9 to TRBJ1-1; tentatively, D is TRBD1 (5 bases). Germline loops: CDR1 SEHNR, CDR2 FQNEAQ (reference sequence). CDR3 length: 14 residues. The ends were cut back, 5 bases at V and 4 bases at J, with 14 bases in the middle. The CDR3 DNA follows: TGTGCCAGCAGCCGAAACTCCCAGGGCACTGAAGCTTTCTTT. This codes for CASSRNSQGTEAFF.

This clonotype is a singleton in its sample. The chain employs TRBV6-1 and TRBJ1-2, with D perhaps matching TRBD1 (6 bases). Looked up from germline, CDR1 is MNHNS and CDR2 is SASEGT. Trimming removed 3 bases at V and 1 base at J, with 21 bases between. There are 18 residues in the CDR3. The CDR3 DNA is TGTGCCAGCAGTGACAGGGGACCCACCTCGGTACTTAACTATGGCTACACCTTC. This gives the protein CASSDRGPTSVLNYGYTF.

This clonotype was observed a handful of times. The chain employs TRBV5-1 and TRBJ2-3; D possibly matches TRBD1 or TRBD2 (5 bases each). The CDR3 loop spans 16 amino acids. The V and J ends lost 2 bases and 0 bases respectively, with 13 bases between them. CDR1 and CDR2 (germline): SGHRS, YFSETQ. The CDR3 DNA sequence: TGCGCCAGCAGCTTCCGGGACCGAGCCAGCACAGATACGCAGTATTTT. It codes for CASSFRDRASTDTQYF. Complete variable domain (other parts from reference TRBV5-1 and TRBJ2-3): KAGVTQTPRYLIKTRGQQVTLSCSPISGHRSVSWYQQTPGQGLQFLFEYFSETQRNKGNFPGRFSGRQFSNSRSEMNVSTLELGDSALYLCASSFRDRASTDTQYFGPGTRLTVL.

The rearrangement uses TRBV21-1 and TRBJ1-5; TRBD1 reflects the table's D call only, with no check against the DNA. TRBV21-1 is a known pseudogene. This CDR3 contains 16 residues. The CDR3 reads CASIPLGQGAGQPQHF. The CDR3 bases are TGTGCCAGCATCCCTTTGGGGCAGGGGGCTGGGCAGCCCCAGCATTTT.

The table lists this clonotype with a few counts. Here the CDR3 reads CASSLGLNSPLHF. CDR3 coding DNA: TGTGCCAGCAGTTTGGGTCTTAATTCACCCCTCCACTTT. The genes are TRBV12-3 or TRBV12-4 and TRBJ1-6; D gene ambiguous. The CDR3 totals 13 residues. V lost 3 bases and J 6 bases, leaving 6 bases between the germline ends.

This sequence joins TRBV7-8 and TRBJ1-5; 9 nucleotides align to TRBD1. The CDR3 sequence is 15 residues long. The germline V gene has CDR1 SGHVS and CDR2 FQNEAQ. V shed 2 bases and J 5 bases; nucleotides not matched to a gene: 4. The CDR3 is CASSLWDRADQPQHF. The CDR3 DNA follows: TGTGCCAGCAGCTTATGGGACAGGGCGGATCAGCCCCAGCATTTT. Combining the CDR3 with reference TRBV7-8 and TRBJ1-5 gives the whole variable domain GAGVSQSPRYKVAKRGQDVALRCDPISGHVSLFWYQQALGQGPEFLTYFQNEAQLDKSGLPSDRFFAERPEGSVSTLKIQRTQQEDSAVYLCASSLWDRADQPQHFGDGTRLSIL.

J is TRBJ1-1 and V is TRBV4-1; the D is unclear. Germline lookup yields CDR1 MGHRA and CDR2 YSYEKL. The CDR3 consists of 15 residues. Trimming removed 0 bases from V and 4 bases from J, with 12 bases in between. The CDR3 reads CASSQEVTLGTEAFF. CDR3 DNA sequence: TGCGCCAGCAGCCAAGAGGTAACGCTGGGCACTGAAGCTTTCTTT.

The chain employs TRBV12-3 or TRBV12-4 and TRBJ1-6; D is undetermined. With 6 bases removed from V and 8 bases from J, the gap between germline ends came to 14 bases. CDR3 length equals 14 residues. CDR3 loop: CASSPTGWHSPLHF. The CDR3 DNA reads as TGTGCCAGCAGCCCTACTGGGTGGCATTCACCCCTCCACTTT.

This sequence joins TRBV20-1 and TRBJ1-6, with TRBD1 as a possible D gene (5 bases). V shed 0 bases and J shed 2 bases, with 11 bases lying between them. The CDR3 runs to 16 residues. Germline lookup yields CDR1 DFQATT and CDR2 SNEGSKA (reference sequence). The CDR3 DNA reads TGCAGTGCTAGAGATGGGGCAGTCGCCTATAATTCACCCCTCCACTTT. Amino acids: CSARDGAVAYNSPLHF.

This clonotype was seen at least ten times. This chain uses TRBV10-3 with TRBJ2-3; D gene uncertain. Germline values: CDR1 ENHRY, CDR2 SYGVKD. Trimming removed 6 bases at V and 0 bases at J, with 10 bases between. The CDR3 loop spans 14 amino acids. In nucleotides, the CDR3 is TGTGCCATCAGGACATCCGATAGCACAGATACGCAGTATTTT. This codes for CAIRTSDSTDTQYF.

In its sample, this clonotype was seen many times. The chain joins TRBV3-1 to TRBJ1-2; D not certain. This CDR3 is 11 amino acids long. Germline values: CDR1 LGHDT, CDR2 YNNKEL (reference sequence). V was cut by 1 base and J by 8 bases, with 5 bases left in between. In DNA form, the CDR3 reads TGTGCCAGCAGCCAAGGGGGAGGCTACACCTTC. The encoded protein is CASSQGGGYTF.

The chain employs TRBV4-1 and TRBJ1-1; 8 positions agree with TRBD1. CDR1 MGHRA and CDR2 YSYEKL come from the germline V gene. This CDR3 is built from 13 residues. Unmatched junction bases numbered 4, after V lost 1 base and J lost 9 bases. DNA of the CDR3: TGCGCCAGCAGCCAAGCACAGGGGGGACAAGCTTTCTTT. Residues: CASSQAQGGQAFF.

Ten or more counts support this clonotype. V gene TRBV4-1 combines with J gene TRBJ1-2, with D hard to call. Looked up from germline, CDR1 is MGHRA and CDR2 is YSYEKL. V lost 3 bases and J 2 bases, leaving 10 bases between the germline ends. The CDR3 is 14 amino acids. Here the CDR3 reads CASSQATENYGYTF. The CDR3 DNA is TGCGCCAGCAGCCAGGCCACAGAAAACTATGGCTACACCTTC.

The table lists this clonotype with a few counts. The chain employs TRBV20-1 and TRBJ2-5; no clear D gene. CDR3 length: 16 amino acids. V was trimmed by 0 bases and J by 2 bases, leaving 16 bases between them. Per germline, CDR1 DFQATT and CDR2 SNEGSKA (reference sequence). The CDR3 sequence: CSARDQAPGKQETQYF. CDR3 DNA: TGCAGTGCTAGAGATCAAGCGCCCGGCAAACAAGAGACCCAGTACTTC.

A remark on this clonotype: An end of the junction differs from the germline gene, which may be a read error. CDR3 bases: TGCAGCACCCGAGGGAGGGGGACATCGGATATGCAGTATTTT. This sequence encodes CSTRGRGTSDMQYF. This chain connects TRBV29-1 to TRBJ2-3, with D perhaps matching TRBD2 (7 bases). From germline, CDR1 is SQVTM and CDR2 ANQGSEA. This CDR3 contains 14 residues.

In its sample, this clonotype was seen a few times. V is TRBV6-6 and J is TRBJ1-2; D is uncertain. The CDR3 contains 14 residues. V was clipped by 6 bases and J by 8 bases, with 19 bases between them. Germline CDR1 is MNHNY and CDR2 is SVGAGI (reference sequence). The CDR3 region is CASSDSWRAEGYTF. The CDR3 bases are TGTGCCAGCAGCGACTCGTGGAGGGCAGAGGGCTACACCTTC.

The chain employs TRBV7-9 and TRBJ1-2, with D hard to call. The CDR3 is 12 residues long. Germline values: CDR1 SEHNR, CDR2 FQNEAQ (reference sequence). The V and J ends lost 8 bases and 5 bases respectively, with 12 bases between them. The CDR3 spells CASADGVYGYTF. In DNA form, the CDR3 reads TGTGCCAGCGCGGACGGGGTTTATGGCTACACCTTC.

This clonotype came up a few times. The chain is built from TRBV20-1 and TRBJ1-1; the match to TRBD1 covers 11 bases. V lost 0 bases, J lost 6 bases, and 6 bases stayed unmatched. The CDR3 loop spans 15 amino acids. CDR1 and CDR2 from the germline V gene are DFQATT and SNEGSKA (reference sequence). CDR3 protein: CSARDLDRGLAEAFF. The CDR3 nucleotides read TGCAGTGCTAGAGATCTGGACAGGGGGCTCGCTGAAGCTTTCTTT.

The V and J genes are TRBV5-1 and TRBJ2-7, with D possibly being TRBD2 (7 bases). The length of the CDR3 is 14 residues. The germline CDR1 and CDR2 sequences are SGHRS and YFSETQ. Deletions cut 7 bases from V and 4 bases from J, with 18 bases between. The CDR3 DNA follows: TGCGCCAGCGCTGCGGGGGCCGCTACTTACGAGCAGTACTTC. Its translation is CASAAGAATYEQYF. Based on the CDR3 plus reference TRBV5-1 and TRBJ2-7, the full variable domain is KAGVTQTPRYLIKTRGQQVTLSCSPISGHRSVSWYQQTPGQGLQFLFEYFSETQRNKGNFPGRFSGRQFSNSRSEMNVSTLELGDSALYLCASAAGAATYEQYFGPGTRLTVT.

The chain links TRBV12-3 or TRBV12-4 to TRBJ2-5; 11 positions agree with TRBD2. The J segment lost 2 bases and the V segment lost 5 bases, leaving 7 bases of the junction unmatched. The CDR3 is made up of 16 amino acids. Here the CDR3 reads CASSTLTSGAQETQYF. The CDR3 DNA sequence: TGTGCCAGCAGTACCCTGACTAGCGGGGCTCAAGAGACCCAGTACTTC.

This clonotype was counted a few times. This chain uses TRBV3-1 with TRBJ2-3, with 9 bases fitting TRBD2. V lost 0 bases and J lost 2; bases outside the gene matches: 9. CDR3 length: 18 amino acids. Germline values: CDR1 LGHDT, CDR2 YNNKEL (reference sequence). The CDR3 is CASSQERIAGDATDTQYF. The CDR3 DNA reads as TGTGCCAGCAGCCAAGAACGTATAGCGGGGGACGCCACAGATACGCAGTATTTT.

This clonotype was counted only a few times. The CDR3 spells CASSQEGAFTDTQYF. Here the CDR3 DNA reads TGCGCCAGCAGCCAAGAGGGCGCCTTCACAGATACGCAGTATTTT. The chain is built from TRBV4-1 and TRBJ2-3; D gene uncertain. CDR3 size: 15 residues. Germline CDR1 and CDR2: MGHRA and YSYEKL. Trimming cost V 0 bases and J 2 bases, with 9 bases left between them.

The chain uses TRBV5-1 and TRBJ1-6, with 9 nucleotides matching TRBD1. V dropped 4 bases and J dropped 10; count of bases not matched to a gene: 9. The CDR3 has 15 amino acids. Looked up from germline, CDR1 is SGHRS and CDR2 is YFSETQ. In nucleotides, the CDR3 is TGCGCCAGCAGCATGGGGGACAGGGCGGAATCACCCCTCCACTTT. It encodes CASSMGDRAESPLHF.